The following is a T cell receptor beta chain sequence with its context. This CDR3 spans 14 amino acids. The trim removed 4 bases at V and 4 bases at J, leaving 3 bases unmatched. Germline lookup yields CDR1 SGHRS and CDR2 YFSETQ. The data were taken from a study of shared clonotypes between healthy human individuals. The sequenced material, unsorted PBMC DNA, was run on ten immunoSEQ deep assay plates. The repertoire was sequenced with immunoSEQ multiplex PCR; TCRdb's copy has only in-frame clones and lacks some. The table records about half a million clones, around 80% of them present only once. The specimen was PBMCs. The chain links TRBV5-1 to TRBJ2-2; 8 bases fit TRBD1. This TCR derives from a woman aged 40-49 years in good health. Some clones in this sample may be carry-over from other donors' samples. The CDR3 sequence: CASSGTGGTGELFF. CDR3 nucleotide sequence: TGCGCCAGCAGCGGCACAGGGGGCACCGGGGAGCTGTTTTTT.